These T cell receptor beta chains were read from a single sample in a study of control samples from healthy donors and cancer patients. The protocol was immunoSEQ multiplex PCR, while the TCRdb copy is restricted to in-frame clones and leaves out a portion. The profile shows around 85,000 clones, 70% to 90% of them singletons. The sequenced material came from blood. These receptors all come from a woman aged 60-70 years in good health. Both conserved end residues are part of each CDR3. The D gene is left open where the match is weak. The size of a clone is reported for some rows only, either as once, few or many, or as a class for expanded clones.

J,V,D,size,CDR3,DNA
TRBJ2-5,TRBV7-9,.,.,CASSDWEETQYF,TGTGCCAGCAGTGACTGGGAGGAGACCCAGTACTTC
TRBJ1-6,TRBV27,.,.,CATQVRGGYNSPLHF,TGTGCCACCCAGGTAAGAGGGGGGTACAATTCACCCCTCCACTTT
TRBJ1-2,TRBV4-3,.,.,CASSQEVGQGRGYTF,TGCGCCAGCAGCCAAGAGGTAGGGCAGGGGCGAGGCTACACCTTC
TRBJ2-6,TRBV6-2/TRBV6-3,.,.,CASRPPGVGANVLTF,TGTGCCAGCAGACCTCCGGGGGTCGGGGCCAACGTCCTGACTTTC
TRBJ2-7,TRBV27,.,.,CASSLRGGSYEQYF,TGTGCCAGCAGTTTAAGGGGGGGATCCTACGAGCAGTACTTC
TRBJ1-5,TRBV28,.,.,CASSFRGQYYSNQPQHF,TGTGCCAGCAGTTTTCGCGGACAGTACTATAGCAATCAGCCCCAGCATTTT
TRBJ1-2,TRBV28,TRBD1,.,CASSLGQQLYGYTF,TGTGCCAGCAGTTTGGGACAGCAACTCTATGGCTACACCTTC
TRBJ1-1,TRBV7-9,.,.,CASSYPTGGPNTEAFF,TGTGCCAGCAGCTACCCAACCGGGGGACCGAACACTGAAGCTTTCTTT
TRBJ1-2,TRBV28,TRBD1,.,CASSLKFGGTVRLGYTF,TGTGCCAGCAGTTTAAAGTTTGGGGGGACAGTTCGGCTTGGCTACACCTTC
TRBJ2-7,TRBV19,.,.,CASSIDRQENPYEQYF,TGTGCCAGTAGTATAGACCGACAGGAGAACCCCTACGAGCAGTACTTC
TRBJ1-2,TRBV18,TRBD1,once,CASSPFTGKTGTSVGYTF,TGTGCCAGCTCACCCTTCACGGGTAAGACAGGGACCTCAGTTGGCTACACCTTC
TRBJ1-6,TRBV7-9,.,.,CASSLVFSVTSYNSPLHF,TGTGCCAGCAGCTTAGTTTTTTCGGTGACCTCCTATAATTCACCCCTCCACTTT
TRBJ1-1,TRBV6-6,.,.,CASSYTQGRTEAFF,TGTGCCAGCAGTTACACACAGGGTAGGACTGAAGCTTTCTTT
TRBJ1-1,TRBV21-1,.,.,CASSNGGRRRAFF,TGTGCCAGCAGCAATGGAGGGCGCCGGCGAGCTTTCTTT
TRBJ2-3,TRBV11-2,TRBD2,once,CASSIRTSGIGSTQYF,TGTGCCAGCAGCATTAGGACTAGCGGGATTGGAAGTACGCAGTATTTT
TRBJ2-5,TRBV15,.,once,CATSEALEETQYF,TGTGCCACCAGCGAAGCGTTGGAAGAGACCCAGTACTTC
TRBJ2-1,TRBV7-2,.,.,CASSPRGGTTYNEQFF,TGTGCCAGCAGCCCTAGGGGAGGGACAACTTACAATGAGCAGTTCTTC
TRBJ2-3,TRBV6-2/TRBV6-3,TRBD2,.,CASSYQTSGTDTQYF,TGTGCCAGCAGTTATCAGACTAGCGGCACAGATACGCAGTATTTT
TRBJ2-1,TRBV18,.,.,CASSPLGGLNSYNEQFF,TGTGCCAGCTCACCACTAGGCGGGTTAAACTCCTACAATGAGCAGTTCTTC
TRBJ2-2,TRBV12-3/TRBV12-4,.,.,CASNLLGEGELFF,TGTGCCAGCAACCTCTTGGGGGAGGGGGAGCTGTTTTTT